The T cell receptor beta chain under discussion was sequenced for a study of blood T cells in healthy people across ages. Regarding this clonotype: At one of its ends the junction is not consistent with the germline gene, which may arise from a read error.

This CDR3 has 13 residues. Germline assignment: CDR1 ENHRY and CDR2 SYGVKD. PCR was performed a second time for 7 to 11 cycles using a sample-barcoded 5' primer and a J-beta primer mix. Each CDR3 protein gets one entry after TCRdb re-called the 5' RACE reads with MiXCR. In the table there are some 560,000 distinct CDR3 sequences, about 27% of which are singletons. The same sample was also studied in work on T cells of mothers and their children. Per that study: Study donors consisted of a few healthy Caucasian mothers and their six children. For each mother, over 9 million TCR beta CDR3 reads were obtained, and for each child, about 3 million. Biologically related mothers and children overlapped slightly more than unrelated pairs, a non-significant difference.

Sequenced: blood. The sequence was collected from a boy aged 2-15 years in good health. The genes are TRBV10-3 and TRBJ2-5; D uncertain. CDR3 residues: CAIRHDIKEAQYF. CDR3 coding DNA: TGTGCCATCAGACACGACATCAAAGAGGCCCAGTACTTC.